A selection of T cell receptor beta chains follows, all from one sample in a study of shared clonotypes between healthy human individuals. TCRdb's copy holds only in-frame clones and misses some; the assay was immunoSEQ multiplex PCR. The data hold 2 million to 2.5 million clones, with about nine tenths observed a single time. The sample comprised naive CD4+ T cells from PBMCs. The receptor set was obtained from a man aged 18 to 30 in good health. Some clones in this sample may be carry-over from other donors' samples. Each CDR3 is given with its conserved first and last residue. The order of the fields is D gene, V gene, J gene, CDR3 DNA, CDR3 protein. D genes are given only for firm matches.

D: .
V: TRBV5-4
J: TRBJ2-5
DNA: TGCGCCAGCAGCCATGGAGGGACCGACAGAAGTCAAGAGACCCAGTACTTC
CDR3: CASSHGGTDRSQETQYF

D: TRBD2
V: TRBV9
J: TRBJ2-7
DNA: TGTGCCAGCAGCGGGGAGGGCCTGGGGGAGCAGTACTTC
CDR3: CASSGEGLGEQYF

D: TRBD2
V: TRBV5-1
J: TRBJ2-7
DNA: TGCGCCAGCAGCTCGGGGAGGGATGGCGAGCAGTACTTC
CDR3: CASSSGRDGEQYF

D: TRBD1
V: TRBV11-2
J: TRBJ2-7
DNA: TGTGCCAGCAGCCCAGTTACCGGACAGGGTTTTGTGCAGTACTTC
CDR3: CASSPVTGQGFVQYF

D: .
V: TRBV19
J: TRBJ2-5
DNA: TGTGCCAGTAGTATAGTGGGGCAGCAAGAGACCCAGTACTTC
CDR3: CASSIVGQQETQYF

D: TRBD1
V: TRBV18
J: TRBJ1-2
DNA: TGTGCCAGCTCATTCGTGACAGGGGATCTCTATGGCTACACCTTC
CDR3: CASSFVTGDLYGYTF

D: .
V: TRBV19
J: TRBJ2-7
DNA: TGTGCCAGTAGTATAGGTGATACCTACGAGCAGTACTTC
CDR3: CASSIGDTYEQYF

D: .
V: TRBV29-1
J: TRBJ2-3
DNA: TGCAGCGCCACGAGGCTGACATTAGCAGATACGCAGTATTTT
CDR3: CSATRLTLADTQYF

D: .
V: TRBV13
J: TRBJ2-1
DNA: TGTGCCAGCAGCTGGGGCGGAAGGTCCTACAATGAGCAGTTCTTC
CDR3: CASSWGGRSYNEQFF

D: .
V: TRBV28
J: TRBJ2-5
DNA: TGTGCCAGCAGTTTCAGGGTTAACCAAGAGACCCAGTACTTC
CDR3: CASSFRVNQETQYF

D: TRBD2
V: TRBV5-1
J: TRBJ2-5
DNA: TGCGCCAGCAGCCCTCGTGGAGGTAGCGGGAGTCTGGAGACCCAGTACTTC
CDR3: CASSPRGGSGSLETQYF